This T cell receptor beta chain was sequenced during a study of blood T cell repertoires in COVID-19. Study in general: The study drew acute and convalescent COVID-19 samples from the United States, Italy and Spain. Sources were T cells, B-cell-depleted T cells, or PBMCs; the material itself was cDNA or gDNA.

Unmatched junction bases numbered 8, after V lost 6 bases and J lost 0 bases. Germline-derived CDR1 and CDR2 are LGHNT and FRNRAP. This CDR3 has 16 amino acids. This clone came up a few times. Methods used by the authors: Nucleated cell number was recorded as an estimate derived from reference gene primer amplification. Assay: immunoSEQ multiplex PCR; the TCRdb copy retains only in-frame clones and omits some. V and J calls and clone size come straight from that table; D and trimming were deduced from the DNA. The table lists around 42,000 clones, approximately 82% of them singletons. The chain uses TRBV12-5 and TRBJ1-3, with 7 bases identical to TRBD1. The sample taken for sequencing was peripheral blood. The receptor was derived from a woman over 75 with acute or convalescent COVID-19. CDR3 sequence: CASGPGTDLSGNTIYF. The CDR3 DNA follows: TGTGCTAGTGGCCCTGGGACAGATCTCTCTGGAAACACCATATATTTT.